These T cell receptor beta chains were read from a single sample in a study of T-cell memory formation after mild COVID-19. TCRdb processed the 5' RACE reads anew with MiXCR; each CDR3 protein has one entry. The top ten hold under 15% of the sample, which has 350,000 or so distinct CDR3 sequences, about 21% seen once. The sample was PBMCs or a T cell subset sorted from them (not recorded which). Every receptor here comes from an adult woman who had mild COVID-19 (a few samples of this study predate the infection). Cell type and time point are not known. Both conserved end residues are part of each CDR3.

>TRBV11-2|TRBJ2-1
CASSENSLGNEQFF
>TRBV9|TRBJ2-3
CASNEGGHSTDTQYF
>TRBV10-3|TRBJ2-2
CATLDRGDSNTGELFF
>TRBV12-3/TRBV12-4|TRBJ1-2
CASSFGRGHGYTF
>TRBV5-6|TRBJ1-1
CASSASSGTYMNTEAFF
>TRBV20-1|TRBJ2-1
CSARKVAENSYNEQFF
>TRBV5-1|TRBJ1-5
CASSAFPNQPQHF
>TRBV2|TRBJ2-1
CASSRGNEQFF
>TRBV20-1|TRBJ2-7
CSATAPNLIYEQYF
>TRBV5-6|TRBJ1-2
CASSSKLGQFYGYTF
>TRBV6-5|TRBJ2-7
CASSLGPDRGDEQYF
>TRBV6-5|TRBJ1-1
CASSYKGTEAFF
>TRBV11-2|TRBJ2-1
CASRLSAGSSYNEQFF
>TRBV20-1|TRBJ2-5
CSVGTSGVIPETQYF
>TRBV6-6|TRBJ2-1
CASSYRASAYNEQFF
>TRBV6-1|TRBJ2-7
CASSLGGSKQYF
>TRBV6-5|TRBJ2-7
CASKEGRQYYEQYF
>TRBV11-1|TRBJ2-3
CASSSAEGTDTQYF
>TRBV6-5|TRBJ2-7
CASSYSDSGSYEQYF
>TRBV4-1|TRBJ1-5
CASSQDQGGSNQPQHF
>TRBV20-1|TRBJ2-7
CSARRGEVYEQYF
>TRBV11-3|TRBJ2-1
CASSPTAGDLYNEQFF
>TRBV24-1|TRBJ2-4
CATSDPGTSGQNIQYF
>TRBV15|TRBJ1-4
CATSLQGVEGEKLFF
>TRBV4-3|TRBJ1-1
CASSQDPHRAGNTEAFF
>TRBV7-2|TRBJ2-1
CASSLGLASNEQFF
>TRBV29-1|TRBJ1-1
CSVVGRMNTEAFF
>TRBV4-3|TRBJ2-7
CASSQGGGYEQYF
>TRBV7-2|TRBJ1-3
CASSLSGSGSGNTIYF
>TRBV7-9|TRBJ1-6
CASSLALRGGDSPLHF